Each of the 16 T cell receptor beta chains below was sequenced from the same sample in a study of blood T cell repertoires in COVID-19. The method was immunoSEQ multiplex PCR; TCRdb's version includes in-frame clones alone and lacks a portion of them. Of 130,000 to 150,000 clones detected, more than 75% appear once; the ten largest clones hold over 9%. The sequenced material came from PBMCs or T cells enriched from blood (not recorded which). These receptors were taken from a man aged 55 to 70 who had recovered from COVID-19.

The chain couples TRBV30 to TRBJ1-5, with 8 bases aligning to TRBD1. Trimming cost V 4 bases and J 7 bases; bases outside gene matches: 6. The V gene's germline CDR1 is GTSNPN and CDR2 SVGIG (reference sequence). CDR3 length equals 13 residues. The CDR3: CAWTTGEGQPQHF. CDR3 in DNA: TGTGCCTGGACGACAGGGGAGGGACAGCCCCAGCATTTT. The full variable domain, its missing parts supplied by reference TRBV30 and TRBJ1-5, is SQTIHQWPATLVQPVGSPLSLECTVEGTSNPNLYWYRQAAGRGLQLLFYSVGIGQISSEVPQNLSASRPQDRQFILSSKKLLLSDSGFYLCAWTTGEGQPQHFGDGTRLSIL.

This clone was observed a single time. V usage is TRBV10-3 and J usage is TRBJ2-7, with D hard to call. V gave up 10 bases and J gave up 5 bases, with 18 bases separating them. Looked up from germline, CDR1 is ENHRY and CDR2 is SYGVKD. The CDR3 sequence is 13 residues long. The CDR3 nucleotides are TGTGCCACCAACGCGCCAACCCGAAACGAGCAGTACTTC. Residues: CATNAPTRNEQYF.

The chain links TRBV2 to TRBJ1-2; the D gene is possibly TRBD1 (5 bases). Trimming left V 8 bases short and J 7 bases short, with 23 bases between. CDR1 and CDR2 from the germline V gene are SNHLY and FYNNEI. The CDR3 is 15 residues long. The chain's CDR3 is CASWGSTGGIGGYTF. CDR3 DNA sequence: TGTGCCAGCTGGGGCAGCACGGGCGGAATTGGTGGCTACACCTTC.

The chain carries TRBV6-9 and TRBJ2-2, with 7 bases matching TRBD1. V lost 6 bases, J lost 5 bases, and 15 bases stayed unmatched. Germline V gene sequence: CDR1 MNHGY, CDR2 SVAAGI. The CDR3 contains 17 residues. The CDR3 DNA follows: TGTGCCAGCAGCCCCGTCAAGGACAGGCCACCGACCGGGGAGCTGTTTTTT. Encoded protein: CASSPVKDRPPTGELFF.

A few counts support this clone. The chain joins TRBV18 to TRBJ1-5; 10 bases fit TRBD1. CDR3 length: 18 residues. CDR1 is KGHSH and CDR2 is LQKENI in the germline V gene. Trimming took 3 bases from V and 1 from J; bases not matched to a gene: 9. As DNA, the CDR3 is TGTGCCAGCTCACCCGGACAGGGGGGTATTATCAGCAATCAGCCCCAGCATTTT. Its translation: CASSPGQGGIISNQPQHF.

The chain is built from TRBV28 and TRBJ2-7; 8 bases align to TRBD1. The CDR3 consists of 13 residues. Losses at the gene ends were 6 bases for V and 3 bases for J; bases not matched to a gene: 4. Germline V gene lookup returns CDR1 MDHEN and CDR2 SYDVKM. CDR3 region: CASRTTGVYEQYF. The DNA of the CDR3 is TGTGCCAGCAGAACGACAGGGGTCTACGAGCAGTACTTC.

The DNA for the CDR3 is TGTGCCAGCAGTGAAACAACAGGGGGAAACATTCAGTACTTC. Protein: CASSETTGGNIQYF. The V gene is TRBV2, the J gene TRBJ2-4; 8 bases fit TRBD1. This CDR3 contains 14 residues. V lost 2 bases, J lost 6 bases, and 3 bases stayed unmatched. Germline V gene lookup returns CDR1 SNHLY and CDR2 FYNNEI.

This sequence joins TRBV28 and TRBJ2-1; D is unresolved. The ends were cut back, 3 bases at V and 5 bases at J, with 8 bases in the middle. The CDR3 is 13 amino acids. Germline loops: CDR1 MDHEN, CDR2 SYDVKM. The CDR3 reads CASSFSNNNEQFF. CDR3 bases: TGTGCCAGCAGTTTCAGTAACAACAATGAGCAGTTCTTC.

The chain combines TRBV3-1 (or the pseudogene TRBV3-2) with TRBJ1-5; D uncertain. CDR3 length equals 14 residues. Per the germline V gene, CDR1 is LGHDT and CDR2 is YNNKEL (reference sequence). V dropped 4 bases and J dropped 4 bases, with 11 bases sitting between them. CDR3 sequence (DNA): TGTGCCAGCAGCCCAACGGGTGGGAATCAGCCCCAGCATTTT. This sequence encodes CASSPTGGNQPQHF.

The chain joins TRBV7-3 to TRBJ2-1, with 7 bases aligning to TRBD2. V lost 3 bases, J lost 6 bases, and 5 bases stayed unmatched. The CDR3 is 14 amino acids. Per the germline V gene, CDR1 is SGHTA and CDR2 is FQGTGA. The DNA for the CDR3 is TGTGCCAGCAGCTTGTATGGCGGGAGCAATGAGCAGTTCTTC. It yields the protein CASSLYGGSNEQFF.

The rearrangement joins TRBV19 to TRBJ1-1, with no clear D. This CDR3 has 15 residues. V was trimmed by 6 bases and J by 0 bases, leaving 14 bases between them. Germline V gene sequence: CDR1 LNHDA, CDR2 SQIVND (reference sequence). The CDR3 DNA is TGTGCCAGTAGGAATCAGCGTTTTATGAACACTGAAGCTTTCTTT. Residues: CASRNQRFMNTEAFF.

The chain employs TRBV27 and TRBJ1-5; no definite D call. V lost 6 bases and J 5 bases, leaving 11 bases between the germline ends. The CDR3 runs 13 residues. The germline V gene has CDR1 MNHEY and CDR2 SMNVEV (reference sequence). Written as DNA, the CDR3 is TGTGCCAGCAGCGCGCGTAATCATCAGCCCCAGCATTTT. Translating gives CASSARNHQPQHF.

The chain has TRBV5-8 and TRBJ1-1, with 9 nucleotides matching TRBD1. The CDR3 is 14 residues long. The ends lost 2 bases at V and 4 bases at J; junction bases unmatched: 3. Germline CDR1 is SGHTS and CDR2 is YDEGEE. The CDR3 protein is CASSLQGASTEAFF. CDR3 nucleotide sequence: TGTGCCAGCAGCTTACAGGGGGCTAGCACTGAAGCTTTCTTT.

This clone was recorded only once. The rearrangement links TRBV11-2 to TRBJ2-7, with TRBD2 matching 10 bases. The germline CDR1 and CDR2 sequences are SGHAT and FQNNGV. After removal of 1 base from V and 4 bases from J, the junction contained 16 bases not matched to a gene. The CDR3 length is 19 residues. The CDR3 DNA is TGTGCCAGCAGCTTAGGTATATCGTTAGGTCTAGCGGGAGCATACGAGCAGTACTTC. It is translated as CASSLGISLGLAGAYEQYF.

The chain recombines TRBV19 with TRBJ2-2; a possible D gene is TRBD1 (5 bases). Germline V gene lookup returns CDR1 LNHDA and CDR2 SQIVND (reference sequence). Trimming pared 11 bases from V and 1 base from J, leaving 11 bases between. The CDR3 has 13 residues. Here the CDR3 reads CASRQGNTGELFF. The CDR3 DNA follows: TGTGCCTCCCGGCAGGGGAACACCGGGGAGCTGTTTTTT.

V and J are TRBV4-1 and TRBJ1-1; the D gene is possibly TRBD1 (5 bases). V shed 5 bases and J shed 2 bases, with 15 bases lying between them. Germline assignment: CDR1 MGHRA and CDR2 YSYEKL. This CDR3 contains 15 residues. The CDR3 loop is CASSSYRQSNTEAFF. In DNA form, the CDR3 reads TGCGCCAGCAGCTCCTATCGACAGTCTAACACTGAAGCTTTCTTT.